This TCR beta chain was documented in a study of blood T cell repertoires in COVID-19. Turning to the study itself: Donors in the United States, Italy and Spain gave samples during acute or convalescent COVID-19. T cells, B-cell-depleted T cells, or PBMCs provided the cDNA or gDNA that served as material.

CDR3 length: 12 residues. Germline lookup yields CDR1 GTSNPN and CDR2 SVGIG (reference sequence). V lost 8 bases, J lost 1 base, and 11 bases lay in between. Under the authors' procedure: Amplification of reference gene primers was used by the study to estimate nucleated cell counts. Clones were sequenced by immunoSEQ multiplex PCR, and TCRdb holds only the in-frame ones, with some missing. V, J and clone size are those of that table, while D and trimming were read from the DNA. The table records around 620,000 clones, 70% to 90% of them present only once. The rearrangement uses TRBV30 and TRBJ1-1; D not resolved. This receptor was taken from a woman in her late teens or twenties with acute or convalescent COVID-19. Sample: peripheral blood. The CDR3 loop reads CARRRENTEAFF. CDR3 DNA sequence: TGTGCCCGACGGCGGGAGAACACTGAAGCTTTCTTT.